The clone carrying this TCR beta chain was found many times. Its target is unknown. TCR cDNA molecules were tagged individually, and each one carried a unique molecular identifier. Via MiXCR, TCRdb re-called the 5' RACE reads, giving one row per CDR3 protein. The data show fewer than 25,000 distinct CDR3 sequences, about 4.3% seen once. The entry originates in a study of spatial heterogeneity in lung cancer. The CDR3 sequence is 12 residues long. J was trimmed by 9 bases and V by 7 bases; bases with no gene match: 6. The germline V gene has CDR1 DFQATT and CDR2 SNEGSKA (reference sequence). Stated time point: sample taken at primary tumor resection. Study-level points and caveats: Counts of expanded intratumoral alpha and beta TCRs tracked tumor mutation counts.

The receptor comes from a male donor with early-stage non-small cell lung cancer. Specimen: lung tumor tissue, collected at surgery. This chain connects TRBV20-1 to TRBJ2-1, with TRBD2 matching 10 bases. CDR3 sequence (DNA): TGCAGTGTCTGGAGCGGGGGGGGTGAGCAGTTCTTC. Translation gives CSVWSGGGEQFF.